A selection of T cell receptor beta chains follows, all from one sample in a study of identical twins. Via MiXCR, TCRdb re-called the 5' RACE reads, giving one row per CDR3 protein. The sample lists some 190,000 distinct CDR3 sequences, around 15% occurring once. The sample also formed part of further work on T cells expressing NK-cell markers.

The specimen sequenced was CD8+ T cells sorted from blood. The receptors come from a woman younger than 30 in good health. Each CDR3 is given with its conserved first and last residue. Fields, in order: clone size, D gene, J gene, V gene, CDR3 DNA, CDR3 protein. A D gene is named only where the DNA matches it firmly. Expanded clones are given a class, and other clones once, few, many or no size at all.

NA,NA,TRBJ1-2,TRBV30,TGTGCCTGGAATCCGGGGACCCAAGGCTACACCTTC,CAWNPGTQGYTF
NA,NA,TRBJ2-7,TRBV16,TGTGCCAGCAGCCAATCACGGATCGGTTCCTACGAGCAGTACTTC,CASSQSRIGSYEQYF
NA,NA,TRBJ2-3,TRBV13,TGTGCCAGCAGCTTTGGGCTAGACAGGCGCACAGATACGCAGTATTTT,CASSFGLDRRTDTQYF
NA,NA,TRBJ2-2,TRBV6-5,TGTGCCAGCAGTTACCTAGCTACCGGGGAGCTGTTTTTT,CASSYLATGELFF
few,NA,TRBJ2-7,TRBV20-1,TGCAGTGTTAAGAGCGGCTACGAGCAGTACTTC,CSVKSGYEQYF
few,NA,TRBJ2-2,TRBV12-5,TGTGCTAGTGGTTTGGTACGACGTAACACCGGGGAGCTGTTTTTT,CASGLVRRNTGELFF
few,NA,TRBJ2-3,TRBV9,TGTGCCAGCAGCCCCGTGGTCGACACAGATACGCAGTATTTT,CASSPVVDTDTQYF
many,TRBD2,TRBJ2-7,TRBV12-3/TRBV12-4,TGTGCCAGCACCGACCGACTAGCGGGGGGAACCTACGAGCAGTACTTC,CASTDRLAGGTYEQYF
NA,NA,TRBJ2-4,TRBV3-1,TGTGCCAGCAGCCAAACAGGCCGGGACATTCAGTACTTC,CASSQTGRDIQYF
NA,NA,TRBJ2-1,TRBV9,TGTGCCAGCAGCGGGGCCGTAGTCAGTTCCCACAATGAGCAGTTCTTC,CASSGAVVSSHNEQFF
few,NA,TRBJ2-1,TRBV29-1,TGCAGCGTTGAAGGACAGCCCAATGAGCAGTTCTTC,CSVEGQPNEQFF
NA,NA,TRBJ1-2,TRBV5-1,TGCGCCAGCAGCTTGGTTTCCGGTTCGGGGGATGGCTACACCTTC,CASSLVSGSGDGYTF
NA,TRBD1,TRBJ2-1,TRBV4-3,TGCGCCAGCAGCCTAGGGACAGGGTCCTACAATGAGCAGTTCTTC,CASSLGTGSYNEQFF
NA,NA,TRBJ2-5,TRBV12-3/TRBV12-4,TGTGCCAGCAGTACCTCGTCCGGACAAGAGACCCAGTACTTC,CASSTSSGQETQYF
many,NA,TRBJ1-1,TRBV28,TGTGCCAGCAGCTCGTCCCGGGGGGGTGGTTATAACACTGAAGCTTTCTTT,CASSSSRGGGYNTEAFF
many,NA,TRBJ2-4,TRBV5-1,TGCGCCAGCAGCTTTGGCAGGTCGAACATTCAGTACTTC,CASSFGRSNIQYF
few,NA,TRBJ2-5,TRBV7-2,TGTGCCAGCAGCTCCAGTAACTGGGAGACCCAGTACTTC,CASSSSNWETQYF
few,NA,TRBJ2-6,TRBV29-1,TGCAGCGTTATTTTCTCTGGGGCCAACGTCCTGACTTTC,CSVIFSGANVLTF
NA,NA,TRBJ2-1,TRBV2,TGTGCCAGCACTCATAAAACGACAGTTGAGCAGTTCTTC,CASTHKTTVEQFF
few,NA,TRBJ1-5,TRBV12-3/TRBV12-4,TGTGCCAGCAGTTTATCAGGCGGGCGTTGGCAGCCCCAGCATTTT,CASSLSGGRWQPQHF
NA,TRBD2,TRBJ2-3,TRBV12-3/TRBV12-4,TGTGCCAGCAGTTCGACCCTAGCGGGAGAGGGCACAGATACGCAGTATTTT,CASSSTLAGEGTDTQYF
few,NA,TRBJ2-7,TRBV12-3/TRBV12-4,TGTGCCAGCAGTTTAACAGTCCTCTCCTACGAGCAGTACTTC,CASSLTVLSYEQYF
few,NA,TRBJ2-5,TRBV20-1,TGCAGTGCTAGAGTGGTCAAAGAGACCCAGTACTTC,CSARVVKETQYF
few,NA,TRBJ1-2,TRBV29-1,TGCAGCGTTCAGACTAGGGATGGCTACACCTTC,CSVQTRDGYTF
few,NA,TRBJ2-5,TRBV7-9,TGTGCCAGCAGCCTGGGCCTGGACCTCGAGTCCCAGTACTTC,CASSLGLDLESQYF
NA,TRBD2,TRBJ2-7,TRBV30,TGTGCCTGGAGTGAACTCGGCGGTAGCGGGAGAGGAACCTACGAGCAGTACTTC,CAWSELGGSGRGTYEQYF
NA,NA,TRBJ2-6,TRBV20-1,TGCAGTGCACGGCCGGGGACTGGGGCCAACGTCCTGACTTTC,CSARPGTGANVLTF